This record looks at one T cell receptor beta chain sequence and its context. Germline-derived CDR1 and CDR2 are MDHEN and SYDVKM. The length of the CDR3 is 14 residues. The germline V and J ends were trimmed by 5 bases and 4 bases, with 12 bases remaining between them. As originally analysed: By means of reference gene primer amplification, nucleated cell counts were estimated. Profiled with immunoSEQ multiplex PCR; TCRdb holds only in-frame clones, not every one. The V and J calls and the clone size are those of that table, but D and trimming were determined from the DNA. The sample has 110,000 to 150,000 clones; about nine tenths are singletons. The data are from a study of blood T cell repertoires in COVID-19. Overall study: From the United States, Italy and Spain came samples of acute and convalescent COVID-19.

The TCR sequence derives from a man in his fifties or sixties with active or convalescent COVID-19. Sequenced input: peripheral blood. V usage is TRBV28 and J usage is TRBJ1-5; possibly TRBD1 for D (5 bases). In nucleotides, the CDR3 is TGTGCCAGCAGTGTTCAGGGTCTTAATCAGCCCCAGCATTTT. Translation gives CASSVQGLNQPQHF.